This TCR beta chain emerged from a study of spatial heterogeneity in lung cancer. V lost 0 bases and J 2 bases, leaving 10 bases between the germline ends. The CDR3 totals 14 residues. Germline CDR1 is DFQATT and CDR2 is SNEGSKA (reference sequence). TCRdb re-derived calls from the 5' RACE reads in MiXCR, one entry per CDR3 protein. The data show more than 15,000 distinct CDR3 sequences, 6.3% seen once. General observations from the study: Tumor TCRs that were ubiquitous and expanded showed up in blood more at resection than follow-up.

The time point here: blood at routine non-recurrence follow-up after resection. In this sample, this clonotype turned up many times. Its antigen is still unknown. The sequences come from PBMCs, collected at follow-up. The sequence was obtained from a male donor with early-stage non-small cell lung cancer. The chain is built from TRBV20-1 and TRBJ2-5, with D possibly matching TRBD2 (5 bases). CDR3 in amino acids: CSARDPLVQETQYF. As DNA, the CDR3 is TGCAGTGCTAGAGATCCACTAGTTCAAGAGACCCAGTACTTC.